This T cell receptor beta chain originates from a study of T cells in Graves' hyperthyroidism and ophthalmopathy. Study results and caveats: Blood also contained most expanded thyroid clonotypes above 0.001.

Patients aged 18 to 65 had newly diagnosed hyperthyroidism that had lasted under 2 months. The PBMCs had their origin in around 9.1 ml of fresh peripheral blood. Amplification of TCR beta CDR3 regions used RNA as the template. HTBI primers were employed in a first-round RT-PCR of the TCR CDR3. TCRdb fed the multiplex PCR reads into MiXCR, producing one record per CDR3 protein. The table lists a few hundred thousand distinct CDR3 sequences, about 15% of them singletons. On this clonotype: Its antigen is not identified.

V lost 0 bases and J lost 3; bases outside the gene matches: 4. The CDR3 loop spans 16 amino acids. CDR1 is SGHRS, CDR2 YFSETQ, per germline. Source material: blood. The receptor's source is a woman in her 30s with Graves' hyperthyroidism. The chain links TRBV5-1 to TRBJ2-1; 9 bases are shared with TRBD2. This chain's CDR3 is CASSLEASGDYNEQFF. In nucleotides, the CDR3 is TGCGCCAGCAGCTTGGAGGCTAGCGGGGACTACAATGAGCAGTTCTTC.